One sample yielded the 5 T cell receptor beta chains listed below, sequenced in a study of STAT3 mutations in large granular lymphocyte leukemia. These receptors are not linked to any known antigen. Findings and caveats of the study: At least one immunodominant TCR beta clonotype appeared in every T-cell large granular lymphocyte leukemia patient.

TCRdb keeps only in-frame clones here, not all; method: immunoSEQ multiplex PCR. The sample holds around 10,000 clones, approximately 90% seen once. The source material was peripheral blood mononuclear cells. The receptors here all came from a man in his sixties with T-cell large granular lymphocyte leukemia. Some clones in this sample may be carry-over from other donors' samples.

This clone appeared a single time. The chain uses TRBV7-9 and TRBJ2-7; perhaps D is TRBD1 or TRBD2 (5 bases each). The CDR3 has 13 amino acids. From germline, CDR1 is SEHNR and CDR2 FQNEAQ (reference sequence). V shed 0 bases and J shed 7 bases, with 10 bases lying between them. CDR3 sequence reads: CASSLAGEVEQYF. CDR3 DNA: TGTGCCAGCAGCTTAGCGGGGGAAGTTGAGCAGTACTTC.

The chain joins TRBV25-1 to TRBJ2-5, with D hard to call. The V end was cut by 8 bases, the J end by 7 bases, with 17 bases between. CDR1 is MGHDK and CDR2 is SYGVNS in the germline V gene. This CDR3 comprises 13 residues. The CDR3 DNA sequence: TGTGCCAGCCAAAAGGCAGGCGATGTGACCCAGTACTTC. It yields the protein CASQKAGDVTQYF.

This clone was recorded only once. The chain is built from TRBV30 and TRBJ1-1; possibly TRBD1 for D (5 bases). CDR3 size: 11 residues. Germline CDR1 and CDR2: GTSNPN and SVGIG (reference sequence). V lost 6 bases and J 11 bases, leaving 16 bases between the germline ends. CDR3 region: CACGPDSGAFF. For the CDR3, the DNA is TGTGCCTGCGGACCCGACAGCGGGGCTTTCTTT.

The CDR3, as DNA: TGCGCCAGCAGACGGACAACCTCGGGGGACTATGGCTACACCTTC. Encoded protein: CASRRTTSGDYGYTF. The chain uses TRBV4-3 and TRBJ1-2; D may be TRBD1 (5 bases). CDR3 size: 15 residues. The ends were cut back, 6 bases at V and 3 bases at J, with 17 bases in the middle. CDR1 and CDR2 (germline): LGHNA, YSLEER.

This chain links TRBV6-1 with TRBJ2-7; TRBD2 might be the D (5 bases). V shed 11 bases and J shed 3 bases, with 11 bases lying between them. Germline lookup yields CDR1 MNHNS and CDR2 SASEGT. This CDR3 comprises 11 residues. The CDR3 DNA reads TGTGCCGTACAGCGGAACTACGAGCAGTACTTC. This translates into CAVQRNYEQYF.